This is a list of T cell receptor beta chains from one sample in a study of blood T cells in healthy people across ages. MiXCR, run by TCRdb on the 5' RACE reads, gives a single entry per CDR3 protein. The profile shows more than 800,000 distinct CDR3 sequences, less than 50% of them singletons. Sample: blood. These receptors were taken from a woman aged 55-75 years in good health. CDR3s include the opening cysteine and the closing phenylalanine or tryptophan.

15,TRBV28,CVSSLVKGRTDEQFF
16,TRBV20-1,CSATRRRVATDNEQFF
12,TRBV9,CVSSSMSHTQYF
14,TRBV12-3/TRBV12-4,CASSFAPPGTEAFF
12,TRBV29-1,CSVGQGSYGYTF
15,TRBV10-3,CASLGGPGNQETQYF
16,TRBV7-9,CASSLPLAGGQDTQYF
14,TRBV29-1,CSVAFVGGYNEQFF
13,TRBV24-1,CATSDGVDYEQYF
13,TRBV12-3/TRBV12-4,CASALGVQAEQFF
14,TRBV12-3/TRBV12-4,CASSRSLAKNIQYF
18,TRBV5-1,CASSGISGRASWGNEQFF
13,TRBV27,CASSSSSNQPQHF
14,TRBV9,CASSVVQGTDTQYF
19,TRBV14,CASSQVELRQGIWNTEAFF
13,TRBV20-1,CSAPGLTSYEQYF
13,TRBV3-1,CASSPGGPHIQYF
16,TRBV12-3/TRBV12-4,CASTTSGALARYEQYF
15,TRBV27,CASSSRDRPNSPLHF
14,TRBV27,CASSLSRVRDEQYF
14,TRBV2,CASRELAGTYEQYF
15,TRBV20-1,CSAQLTSRFTDTQYF
13,TRBV5-1,CASSPLRTDTQYF
18,TRBV18,CASSREFESLLAKNIQYF
17,TRBV5-1,CASSLRLAGGPSDTQYF
18,TRBV6-5,CASSYGLPDPADTGELFF
11,TRBV7-6,CASQRGGEAFF
16,TRBV5-1,CASSLAGGLAHGELFF
14,TRBV20-1,CSARGRVPIDTQYF
14,TRBV6-5,CASSSLLAGDEQFF
15,TRBV7-9,CASSADRGGYNEQYF
14,TRBV20-1,CSARGPTGGHEQYF
12,TRBV29-1,CSGSNRVGEQYF
12,TRBV3-1,CASSGTDYGYTF
13,TRBV28,CASSFGGNEKLFF
13,TRBV12-3/TRBV12-4,CASSLFQLNIQYF
14,TRBV10-3,CATQAGGPSNEQFF
16,TRBV11-2,CASSLVPSGSEDTQYF
14,TRBV29-1,CSVEGQLNTDTQYF